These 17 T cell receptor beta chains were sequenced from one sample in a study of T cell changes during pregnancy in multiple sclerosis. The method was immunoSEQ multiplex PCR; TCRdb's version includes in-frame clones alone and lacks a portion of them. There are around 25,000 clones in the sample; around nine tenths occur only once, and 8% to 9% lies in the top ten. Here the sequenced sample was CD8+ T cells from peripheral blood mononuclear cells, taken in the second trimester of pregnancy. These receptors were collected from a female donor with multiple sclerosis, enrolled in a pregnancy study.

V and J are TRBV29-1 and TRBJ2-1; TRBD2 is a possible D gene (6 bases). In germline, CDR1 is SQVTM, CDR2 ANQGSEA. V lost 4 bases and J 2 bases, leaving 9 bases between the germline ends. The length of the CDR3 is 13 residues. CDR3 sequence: CSVVPGAYNEQFF. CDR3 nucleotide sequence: TGCAGCGTTGTACCGGGGGCCTACAATGAGCAGTTCTTC.

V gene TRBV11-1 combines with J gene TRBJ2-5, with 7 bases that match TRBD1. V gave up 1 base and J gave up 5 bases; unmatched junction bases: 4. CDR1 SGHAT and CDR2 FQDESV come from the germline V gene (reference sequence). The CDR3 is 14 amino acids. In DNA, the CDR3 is TGTGCCAGCAGCTTAGACAGGGGCGGTGAGACCCAGTACTTC. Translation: CASSLDRGGETQYF.

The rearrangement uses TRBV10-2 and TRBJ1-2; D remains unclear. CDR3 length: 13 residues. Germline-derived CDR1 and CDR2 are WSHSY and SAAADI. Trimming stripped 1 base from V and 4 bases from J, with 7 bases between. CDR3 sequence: CASSEWRAYGYTF. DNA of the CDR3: TGCGCCAGCAGTGAGTGGCGGGCCTATGGCTACACCTTC.

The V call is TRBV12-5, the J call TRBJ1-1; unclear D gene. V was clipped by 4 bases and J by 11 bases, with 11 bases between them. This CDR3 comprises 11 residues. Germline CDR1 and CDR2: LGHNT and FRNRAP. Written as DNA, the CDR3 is TGTGCTAGTGGTTACGCGGGCCCGGCTTTCTTT. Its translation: CASGYAGPAFF.

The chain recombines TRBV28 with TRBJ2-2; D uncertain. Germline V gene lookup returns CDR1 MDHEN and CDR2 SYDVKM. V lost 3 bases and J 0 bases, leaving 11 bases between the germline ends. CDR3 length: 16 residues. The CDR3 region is CASSLYRYANTGELFF. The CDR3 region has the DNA TGTGCCAGCAGTTTGTACAGATACGCGAACACCGGGGAGCTGTTTTTT.

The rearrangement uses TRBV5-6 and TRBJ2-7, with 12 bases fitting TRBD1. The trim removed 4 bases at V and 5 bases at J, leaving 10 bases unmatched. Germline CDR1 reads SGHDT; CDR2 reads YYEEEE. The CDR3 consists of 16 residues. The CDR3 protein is CASSHQGQGAVHEQYF. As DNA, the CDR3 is TGTGCCAGCAGCCACCAGGGACAGGGGGCAGTCCACGAGCAGTACTTC.

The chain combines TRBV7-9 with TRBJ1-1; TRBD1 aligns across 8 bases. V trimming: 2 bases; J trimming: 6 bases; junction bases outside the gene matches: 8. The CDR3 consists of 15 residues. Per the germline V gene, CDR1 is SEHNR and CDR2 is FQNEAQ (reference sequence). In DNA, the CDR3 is TGTGCCAGCAGCTTATTTACAGGGGGGGGGCCTGAAGCTTTCTTT. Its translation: CASSLFTGGGPEAFF.

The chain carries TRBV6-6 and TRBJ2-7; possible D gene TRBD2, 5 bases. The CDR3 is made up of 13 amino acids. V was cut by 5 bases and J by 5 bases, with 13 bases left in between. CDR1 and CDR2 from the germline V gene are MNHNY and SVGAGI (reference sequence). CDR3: CASSHEGFHEQYF. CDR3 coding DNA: TGTGCCAGCAGTCATGAGGGTTTTCACGAGCAGTACTTC.

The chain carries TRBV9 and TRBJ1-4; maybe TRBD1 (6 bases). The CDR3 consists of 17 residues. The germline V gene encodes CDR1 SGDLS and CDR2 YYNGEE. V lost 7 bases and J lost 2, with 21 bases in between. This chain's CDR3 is CASRRGGYVRTNEKLFF. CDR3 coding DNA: TGTGCCAGCCGTCGGGGGGGCTATGTAAGGACTAATGAAAAACTGTTTTTT.

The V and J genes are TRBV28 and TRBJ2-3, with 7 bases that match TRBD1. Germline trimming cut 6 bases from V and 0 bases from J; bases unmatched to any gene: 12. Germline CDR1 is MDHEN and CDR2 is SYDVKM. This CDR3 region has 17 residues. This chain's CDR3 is CASRNRQGYTSTDTQYF. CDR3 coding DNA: TGTGCCAGCAGAAACCGACAGGGCTATACGAGCACAGATACGCAGTATTTT.

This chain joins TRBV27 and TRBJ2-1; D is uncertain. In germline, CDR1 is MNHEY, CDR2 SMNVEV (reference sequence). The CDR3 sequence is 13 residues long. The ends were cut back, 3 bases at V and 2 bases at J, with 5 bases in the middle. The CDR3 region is CASSLTPYNEQFF. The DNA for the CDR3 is TGTGCCAGCAGTTTGACACCCTACAATGAGCAGTTCTTC.

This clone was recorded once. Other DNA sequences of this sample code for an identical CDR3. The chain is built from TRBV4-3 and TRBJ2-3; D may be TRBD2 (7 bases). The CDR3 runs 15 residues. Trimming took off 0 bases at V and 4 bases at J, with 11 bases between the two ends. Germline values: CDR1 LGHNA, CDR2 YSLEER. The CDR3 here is CASSQERGGADTQYF. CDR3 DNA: TGCGCCAGCAGCCAAGAAAGGGGGGGCGCAGATACGCAGTATTTT.

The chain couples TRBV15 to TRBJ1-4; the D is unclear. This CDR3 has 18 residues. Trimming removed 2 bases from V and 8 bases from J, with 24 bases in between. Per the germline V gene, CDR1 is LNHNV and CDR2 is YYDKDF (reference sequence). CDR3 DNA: TGTGCCACCAGCAGAATTCTTGCGACACCGGCGATGAAAGAAAAACTGTTTTTT. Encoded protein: CATSRILATPAMKEKLFF.

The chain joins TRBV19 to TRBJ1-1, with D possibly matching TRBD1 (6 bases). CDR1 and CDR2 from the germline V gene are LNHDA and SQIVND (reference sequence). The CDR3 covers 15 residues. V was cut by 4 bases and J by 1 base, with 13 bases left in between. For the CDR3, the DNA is TGTGCCAGTAGTACCCATTGGACAGAGAACACTGAAGCTTTCTTT. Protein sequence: CASSTHWTENTEAFF.

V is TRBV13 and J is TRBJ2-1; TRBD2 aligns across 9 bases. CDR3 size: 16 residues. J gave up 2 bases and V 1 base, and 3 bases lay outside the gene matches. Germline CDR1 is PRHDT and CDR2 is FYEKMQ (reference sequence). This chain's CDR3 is CASSLAAGGPYNEQFF. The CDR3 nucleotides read TGTGCCAGCAGCTTAGCGGCGGGGGGGCCCTACAATGAGCAGTTCTTC.

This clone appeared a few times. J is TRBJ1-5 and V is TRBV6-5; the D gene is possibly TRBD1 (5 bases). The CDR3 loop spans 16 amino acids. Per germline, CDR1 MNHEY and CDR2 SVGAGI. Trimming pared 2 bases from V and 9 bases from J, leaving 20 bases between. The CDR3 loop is CASSYPNNGGVGPQHF. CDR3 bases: TGTGCCAGCAGTTACCCAAATAACGGGGGGGTAGGGCCCCAGCATTTT.

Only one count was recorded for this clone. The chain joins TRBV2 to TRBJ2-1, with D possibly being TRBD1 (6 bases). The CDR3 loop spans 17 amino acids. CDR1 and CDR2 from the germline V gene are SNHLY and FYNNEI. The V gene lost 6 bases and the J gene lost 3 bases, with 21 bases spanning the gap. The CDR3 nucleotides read TGTGCCAGCAGGGGCCCGGACAGCCACCAAAGCTACAATGAGCAGTTCTTC. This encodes CASRGPDSHQSYNEQFF.